Listed below are T cell receptor beta chains from one sample, sequenced in a study of cytomegalovirus exposure and HLA in healthy donors. Assay: immunoSEQ multiplex PCR; the TCRdb copy retains only in-frame clones and omits some. Of 160,000 or so clones in the sample, roughly 87% were seen once. The sequencing input was PBMCs. The receptors here all came from a man aged 45 to 65 in good health and CMV-seropositive. CDR3s include the opening cysteine and the closing phenylalanine or tryptophan. D genes are given only for firm matches. Clone size is not always given. Where it is, it says once, few, many or a class for expanded clones.

d_call	v_call	clone_size	j_call	cdr3_nt	cdr3_aa
TRBD1	TRBV28	NA	TRBJ2-2	TGTGCCAGCAGTCTCACCGGGACAGCGAACACCGGGGAGCTGTTTTTT	CASSLTGTANTGELFF
NA	TRBV6-6	NA	TRBJ1-1	TGTGCCAGCAGTTCGCCCACCAGGAACACTGAAGCTTTCTTT	CASSSPTRNTEAFF
NA	TRBV6-1	once	TRBJ1-1	TGTGCCAGCGGGACGGGGAGGGCTCTTGCTGAAGCTTTCTTT	CASGTGRALAEAFF
TRBD1	TRBV5-1	NA	TRBJ2-7	TGCGCCAGCAGCTTGGCCGGGACAGGGACCTACGAGCAGTACTTC	CASSLAGTGTYEQYF
TRBD1	TRBV6-6	NA	TRBJ1-5	TGTGCCAGCAGTGGATCACAGGGGGCCCTCAATCAGCCCCAGCATTTT	CASSGSQGALNQPQHF
TRBD1	TRBV11-2	once	TRBJ1-2	TGTGCCAGCAGCTTCTCGACAGGGGCCTATGGCTACACCTTC	CASSFSTGAYGYTF
NA	TRBV30	NA	TRBJ2-7	TGTGCCTGGAGTGTAGGGGCAGTCTACGAGCAGTACTTC	CAWSVGAVYEQYF
NA	TRBV9	NA	TRBJ2-3	TGTGCCAGCAGCGTAGCAGGTTTCAGCACAGATACGCAGTATTTT	CASSVAGFSTDTQYF
NA	TRBV28	NA	TRBJ2-2	TGTGCCACCGCACTAGGCAGGGGAAACACCGGGGAGCTGTTTTTT	CATALGRGNTGELFF
TRBD2	TRBV28	NA	TRBJ2-2	TGTGCCAGCAGTAAAACTAGCGGGAACACCGGGGAGCTGTTTTTT	CASSKTSGNTGELFF
NA	TRBV7-9	NA	TRBJ2-5	TGTGCCAGCAGCTTGGACAGTTCAGAGACCCAGTACTTC	CASSLDSSETQYF
NA	TRBV6-4	once	TRBJ2-1	TGTGCCAGCAGTCGAGAAACAGGTCCCGATGAGCAGTTCTTC	CASSRETGPDEQFF
NA	TRBV19	NA	TRBJ2-2	TGTGCCAGTAGTATTTCCCCCCCCGGGACACAGGGCGGAAACACCGGGGAGCTGTTTTTT	CASSISPPGTQGGNTGELFF
NA	TRBV10-2	NA	TRBJ1-1	TGCGCCAGCCGCGACAGACCCAACACTGAAGCTTTCTTT	CASRDRPNTEAFF
NA	TRBV10-1	NA	TRBJ1-1	TGCGCCAGCAGTGAGGGGGGGACTGAAGCTTTCTTT	CASSEGGTEAFF
TRBD1	TRBV5-1	NA	TRBJ2-1	TGCGCCAGCAGCCACCCCGGACAGGGGAATGAGCAGTTCTTC	CASSHPGQGNEQFF
NA	TRBV15	once	TRBJ2-7	TGTGCCACCAGCAGAGAGGGGGGAGGCTACGAGCAGTACTTC	CATSREGGGYEQYF
TRBD2	TRBV4-2	NA	TRBJ2-7	TGTGCCAGCAGCCAAGAACCCAGCGGGGGCCCAACCTACGAGCAGTACTTC	CASSQEPSGGPTYEQYF
TRBD2	TRBV9	NA	TRBJ2-1	TGTGCCAGCACCCGCCAAGCGGGAGGGCCGGACAATGAGCAGTTCTTC	CASTRQAGGPDNEQFF
NA	TRBV5-8	NA	TRBJ2-2	TGTGCCAGCAGCGCCCAGTACAGGGCGATCGGGGAGCTGTTTTTT	CASSAQYRAIGELFF
NA	TRBV5-6	NA	TRBJ1-3	TGTGCCAGCAGCCCTGTGCGGCAGGGGCCTGGAAACACCATATATTTT	CASSPVRQGPGNTIYF
TRBD2	TRBV9	NA	TRBJ2-3	TGTGCCAGCGAACGGGGGGGCTCCCTTTGGGGGACAGATACGCAGTATTTT	CASERGGSLWGTDTQYF
TRBD1	TRBV5-1	NA	TRBJ1-1	TGCGCCAGCAGCGATGTAGTGGGACAGGGGCCTGAAGCTTTCTTT	CASSDVVGQGPEAFF
TRBD1	TRBV28	NA	TRBJ1-6	TGTGCCAGCAGTCCAACTGACAGGGGATATAATTCACCCCTCCACTTT	CASSPTDRGYNSPLHF
NA	TRBV28	NA	TRBJ2-5	TGTGCCAGCAGTTTAAGCCTTACAGGGAGAGAGACCCAGTACTTC	CASSLSLTGRETQYF
TRBD1	TRBV10-3	NA	TRBJ2-1	TGTGCCATCAGCTCCGGGACAGGGGAGAATGAGCAGTTCTTC	CAISSGTGENEQFF
TRBD2	TRBV27	NA	TRBJ2-5	TGTGCCAGCAGTCTACTAGCGGGAGGGGAGACCCAGTACTTC	CASSLLAGGETQYF
TRBD2	TRBV4-1	once	TRBJ2-5	TGCGCCAGCAGCCAAGGGACTAGCGGAGTCCGAGAGACCCAGTACTTC	CASSQGTSGVRETQYF
TRBD1	TRBV29-1	NA	TRBJ2-7	TGCAGCGTCCCGGGACAGGTATATTTAGGCGAGCAGTACTTC	CSVPGQVYLGEQYF
TRBD1	TRBV28	NA	TRBJ2-2	TGTGCCAGCAGTTTCACAGGGGGCAGCGGGGAGCTGTTTTTT	CASSFTGGSGELFF
TRBD2	TRBV2	NA	TRBJ2-1	TGTGCCAGCAGAAGTGGGACTAGCGGGAAGAATGAGCAGTTCTTC	CASRSGTSGKNEQFF
NA	TRBV28	NA	TRBJ1-2	TGTGCCAGCAGTTACATCGGACAGTTCTATGGCTACACCTTC	CASSYIGQFYGYTF
NA	TRBV5-6	NA	TRBJ1-5	TGTGCCAGCAGCAGGGGGGGCGGGGGGATAGGGCAGCCCCAGCATTTT	CASSRGGGGIGQPQHF
TRBD2	TRBV5-1	NA	TRBJ2-7	TGCGCCAGCAGCTCAACTAGCGGGATATACGAGCAGTACTTC	CASSSTSGIYEQYF
TRBD1	TRBV14	NA	TRBJ1-1	TGTGCCAGCAGCCAGTTGGGGACAGGGAAGGGGAACACTGAAGCTTTCTTT	CASSQLGTGKGNTEAFF
TRBD1	TRBV11-2	NA	TRBJ2-7	TGTGCCAGCAGCGCTACCCGGGACAGGGGAGCGCCCTACGAGCAGTACTTC	CASSATRDRGAPYEQYF
TRBD1	TRBV6-1	NA	TRBJ2-1	TGTGCCAGCAGTAGGACAGGGGGCTCCTACAATGAGCAGTTCTTC	CASSRTGGSYNEQFF
TRBD1	TRBV4-2	NA	TRBJ1-2	TGTGCCAGCAGCCAAGAAGGAGGGGGCGGTGGCTACACCTTC	CASSQEGGGGGYTF
TRBD1	TRBV5-1	NA	TRBJ2-7	TGCGCCAGCAGCCGTTGGCAGGGACAGGGATTTACCTACGAGCAGTACTTC	CASSRWQGQGFTYEQYF
NA	TRBV7-8	once	TRBJ2-7	TGTGCCAGCAGCTTATTCTCTCACGAGCAGTACTTC	CASSLFSHEQYF
TRBD1	TRBV30	few	TRBJ1-2	TGTGCCTGGATTTCCGACAGGGAGTATGGCTACACCTTC	CAWISDREYGYTF
TRBD1	TRBV30	NA	TRBJ2-7	TGTGCCTGGAGTTTTAGAGGGACAGGGGGTTACGAGCAGTACTTC	CAWSFRGTGGYEQYF